This T cell receptor beta chain was captured by sequencing in a study of T cell responses to AZD1222 COVID-19 vaccine. Whole-study results and caveats: The peak T cell response came first, and repertoires were sampled only after it. Donors skewed white British and female; clonal diversity was possibly underestimated. Regions 160-218 and 743-854 dominated among vaccine-associated CD4 TCRs spanning spike.

Method: immunoSEQ multiplex PCR; TCRdb's copy keeps in-frame clones and lacks some. The sample includes tens of thousands of clones, roughly 90% seen only once; the top ten take approximately 15%. The germline V gene has CDR1 MGHDK and CDR2 SYGVNS. The CDR3 has 15 residues. V was cut by 5 bases and J by 0 bases, with 11 bases left in between. Turning to this clone: Antigen unknown.

V gene TRBV25-1 combines with J gene TRBJ1-5; D uncertain. Material: peripheral blood, obtained on day 0 of AZD1222 vaccination. The receptor comes from an adult in good health. The CDR3 DNA follows: TGTGCCAGCAGTACACAGATTAATAGCAATCAGCCCCAGCATTTT. Protein: CASSTQINSNQPQHF.